This passage covers 32 T cell receptor beta chains from one sample sequenced in a study of post-analysis software for immune sequencing data. The library was made from cDNA and included unique molecular identifiers. A single record per CDR3 protein comes from TCRdb applying MiXCR to the PCR reads. The sample lists some 500,000 distinct CDR3 sequences, approximately 45% occurring once. General study points: Relative to controls, patients had five TRBV segments at higher frequency, with TRBV5-6, TRBV5-1 and TRBV20-1 among these.

These receptors' antigens are unknown. The sample comprised blood. Every receptor here comes from a girl aged 10 to 17 with multiple sclerosis.

Only a few counts were recorded for this clonotype. This chain links TRBV20-1 with TRBJ2-7; 8 bases fit TRBD1. V trimming: 0 bases; J trimming: 0 bases; junction bases outside the gene matches: 7. Germline-derived CDR1 and CDR2 are DFQATT and SNEGSKA (reference sequence). CDR3 length: 16 amino acids. In DNA, the CDR3 is TGCAGTGCTAGAGATGAGGGACAGGCAAGCTCCTACGAGCAGTACTTC. This encodes CSARDEGQASSYEQYF.

This clonotype appeared many times. The chain is built from TRBV28 and TRBJ2-1; 14 nucleotides line up with TRBD2. V was clipped by 3 bases and J by 7 bases; unmatched bases: 5. The length of the CDR3 is 16 residues. CDR1 MDHEN and CDR2 SYDVKM come from the germline V gene. This CDR3 is CASSLARTSGRNEQFF. CDR3 sequence (DNA): TGTGCCAGCAGTTTGGCCCGGACTAGCGGGAGGAATGAGCAGTTCTTC.

This chain connects TRBV20-1 to TRBJ1-4; D ambiguous. The CDR3 has 15 residues. Trimming took off 3 bases at V and 5 bases at J, with 16 bases between the two ends. Germline V lookup: CDR1 DFQATT, CDR2 SNEGSKA (reference sequence). CDR3 coding DNA: TGCAGTGCTAGGGATCTAGGTCGGATCAATGAAAAACTGTTTTTT. Amino acids: CSARDLGRINEKLFF.

The V call is TRBV12-5, the J call TRBJ2-5; D is perhaps TRBD1 or TRBD2 (6 bases each). The CDR3 sequence is 16 residues long. V shed 0 bases and J shed 2 bases, with 13 bases lying between them. Germline V CDR1 and CDR2: LGHNT, FRNRAP. The CDR3 sequence: CASGLVQGGKQETQYF. The CDR3 bases are TGTGCTAGTGGTTTGGTACAGGGCGGGAAACAAGAGACCCAGTACTTC.

To note about this clonotype: The CDR3 carries no conserved terminal phenylalanine or tryptophan, so it likely arises from a read error. This chain uses TRBV20-1 with TRBJ2-5, with 10 bases that match TRBD2. With 5 bases clipped from V and 5 bases from J, the junction kept 8 bases outside the gene matches. The CDR3 sequence is 14 residues long. Germline assignment: CDR1 DFQATT and CDR2 SNEGSKA (reference sequence). The CDR3 DNA reads TGCAGTGCTCAAGCGGGAGGGTCCCCGGAGACCCAGTACGTC. This translates into CSAQAGGSPETQYV.

The J gene is TRBJ2-4, the V gene TRBV12-5; D gene unclear. Trimming removed 6 bases from V and 0 bases from J, with 9 bases in between. The germline V gene encodes CDR1 LGHNT and CDR2 FRNRAP. The CDR3 totals 14 residues. The CDR3, as DNA: TGTGCTAGTGGAATGGAAGAAGCCAAAAACATTCAGTACTTC. Translating gives CASGMEEAKNIQYF.

The chain employs TRBV29-1 and TRBJ2-5; 8 positions agree with TRBD1. V lost 6 bases and J lost 1; bases outside the gene matches: 7. Germline values: CDR1 SQVTM, CDR2 ANQGSEA. The CDR3 length is 14 residues. The CDR3 nucleotides are TGCAGCGTAGAGGAGACAGGGGCCCAAGAGACCCAGTACTTC. Protein sequence: CSVEETGAQETQYF.

The chain joins TRBV7-2 to TRBJ2-3; D not certain. With 1 base removed from V and 2 bases from J, the gap between germline ends came to 13 bases. The germline gives CDR1 SGHTA, CDR2 FQGNSA. The CDR3 totals 16 residues. The DNA of the CDR3 is TGTGCCAGCAGCTTAGTTTTCGTGGGCTCCACAGATACGCAGTATTTT. Protein sequence: CASSLVFVGSTDTQYF.

The chain joins TRBV6-5 to TRBJ2-4; D is ambiguous. The J call is in doubt because the DNA end fits TRBJ2-5 better. The CDR3 contains 15 residues. Per the germline V gene, CDR1 is MNHEY and CDR2 is SVGAGI. The CDR3 region is CASSYGQGFRETQYF. In DNA, the CDR3 is TGTGCCAGCAGTTACGGTCAAGGTTTTAGGGAGACCCAGTACTTC.

The CDR3 region has the DNA TGCAGTGCTAGACCTCAGGGGAATAAGCACACAGATACGCAGTATTTT. This sequence encodes CSARPQGNKHTDTQYF. This sequence joins TRBV20-1 and TRBJ2-3; possibly TRBD1 for D (6 bases). This CDR3 is 16 amino acids long. Germline V gene sequence: CDR1 DFQATT, CDR2 SNEGSKA (reference sequence). Trimming stripped 2 bases from V and 2 bases from J, with 17 bases between.

As for this clonotype: The junction and the germline gene differ at one end; a read error may be behind it. The V gene is TRBV20-1, the J gene TRBJ2-3; D gene uncertain. This CDR3 comprises 13 residues. Germline V gives CDR1 DFQATT, CDR2 SNEGSKA (reference sequence). The CDR3 loop reads CSARDASTDTQYF. DNA for the CDR3: TGCAGTGCGAGAGATGCCAGCACAGATACGCAGTATTTT.

In this sample, this clonotype turned up a few times. This chain joins TRBV11-1 and TRBJ2-7; TRBD1 might be the D (6 bases). Trimming left V 0 bases short and J 2 bases short, with 20 bases between. The CDR3 loop spans 18 amino acids. CDR1 is SGHAT and CDR2 is FQDESV in the germline V gene (reference sequence). The CDR3 DNA is TGTGCCAGCAGCTTAGCGAGCTTACCGGGACACCCAACCTACGAGCAGTACTTC. Protein: CASSLASLPGHPTYEQYF.

This clonotype was counted between two and nine times. The V gene is TRBV24-1, the J gene TRBJ2-1; 7 bases are a match to TRBD2. This CDR3 is built from 16 residues. J was trimmed by 0 bases and V by 2 bases; bases with no gene match: 3. The germline V gene encodes CDR1 KGHDR and CDR2 SFDVKD. CDR3 protein: CATSDSGTNSYNEQFF. The CDR3 nucleotides are TGTGCCACCAGTGATTCTGGGACTAACTCCTACAATGAGCAGTTCTTC.

The gene calls are TRBV20-1 and TRBJ2-7; the match to TRBD2 covers 7 bases. The CDR3 length is 16 residues. V lost 0 bases and J lost 3; bases outside the gene matches: 11. The germline CDR1 and CDR2 sequences are DFQATT and SNEGSKA (reference sequence). CDR3 nucleotides: TGCAGTGCTAGAGATCGGTCGGCGGGAGCGGTCTACGAGCAGTACTTC. Its translation is CSARDRSAGAVYEQYF.

This clonotype has only a few counts. The chain links TRBV7-6 to TRBJ2-7; D not certain. The germline CDR1 and CDR2 sequences are SGHVS and FNYEAQ. The CDR3 covers 15 residues. The V gene lost 1 base and the J gene lost 3 bases, with 13 bases spanning the gap. The DNA of the CDR3 is TGTGCCAGCAGCTTAGGTTCCGGCCAAAACTACGAGCAGTACTTC. It codes for CASSLGSGQNYEQYF.

The rearrangement uses TRBV4-1 and TRBJ2-7, with D tentatively TRBD1 (5 bases). This CDR3 contains 14 residues. V was pared by 0 bases and J by 3 bases, with 9 bases between. Germline CDR1 MGHRA, CDR2 YSYEKL. The CDR3 DNA sequence: TGCGCCAGCAGCCAAGAGGGGCCCATCTACGAGCAGTACTTC. Translation: CASSQEGPIYEQYF.

The rearrangement joins TRBV6-6 to TRBJ2-4; 8 bases align to TRBD1. V gave up 4 bases and J gave up 5 bases; unmatched junction bases: 4. CDR1 and CDR2 from the germline V gene are MNHNY and SVGAGI (reference sequence). The CDR3 covers 14 residues. In DNA form, the CDR3 reads TGTGCCAGCAGTTCCGGACAGGGACAAAACATTCAGTACTTC. It encodes CASSSGQGQNIQYF.

The chain links TRBV9 to TRBJ2-1, with 9 bases identical to TRBD1. Trimming removed 3 bases from V and 5 bases from J; junction bases left unmatched: 6. The CDR3 has 15 amino acids. Per the germline V gene, CDR1 is SGDLS and CDR2 is YYNGEE. The CDR3 loop is CASSGGQGGHNEQFF. The CDR3 nucleotides read TGTGCCAGCAGCGGGGGACAGGGAGGGCACAATGAGCAGTTCTTC.

V usage is TRBV14 and J usage is TRBJ2-3; D is unresolved. Germline V gene lookup returns CDR1 SGHDN and CDR2 FVKESK. The CDR3 has 15 amino acids. With 1 base removed from V and 6 bases from J, the gap between germline ends came to 14 bases. The CDR3 nucleotides read TGTGCCAGCAGCCAAGGTACCCATATCCGGGATACGCAGTATTTT. Amino acids: CASSQGTHIRDTQYF.

This chain joins TRBV20-1 and TRBJ1-5, with 7 bases that match TRBD1. Germline CDR1 is DFQATT and CDR2 is SNEGSKA (reference sequence). V dropped 6 bases and J dropped 3; count of bases not matched to a gene: 20. This CDR3 is 18 amino acids long. The CDR3 sequence is CSAEIHTGAGTINQPQHF. DNA of the CDR3: TGCAGTGCCGAAATTCATACAGGGGCGGGGACGATCAATCAGCCCCAGCATTTT.

V gene TRBV28 combines with J gene TRBJ1-1, with 9 bases fitting TRBD1. CDR3 size: 15 residues. Losses at the gene ends were 8 bases for V and 4 bases for J; bases not matched to a gene: 11. Per germline, CDR1 MDHEN and CDR2 SYDVKM. The DNA for the CDR3 is TGTGCCAGCGGATCGCCGGGACAGGGTTTCACTGAAGCTTTCTTT. It yields the protein CASGSPGQGFTEAFF.

The chain carries TRBV6-5 and TRBJ2-4; D may match TRBD1 or TRBD2 (7 bases each). The DNA end is a closer match to TRBJ2-7, so the J assignment may be wrong. The CDR3 loop spans 15 amino acids. Germline CDR1 reads MNHEY; CDR2 reads SVGAGI. This chain's CDR3 is CASSLGGGRDYEQYF. Written as DNA, the CDR3 is TGTGCCAGCAGCCTGGGAGGGGGCCGAGATTACGAGCAGTACTTC.

The chain uses TRBV20-1 and TRBJ2-1; 8 nucleotides agree with TRBD2. The CDR3 covers 13 residues. CDR1 and CDR2 from the germline V gene are DFQATT and SNEGSKA (reference sequence). The trim removed 3 bases at V and 10 bases at J, leaving 8 bases unmatched. The DNA for the CDR3 is TGCAGTGCTAGTTACGGGAGGGCCCAAGAGCAGTTCTTC. Protein: CSASYGRAQEQFF.

This clonotype has just a few counts. The chain couples TRBV5-1 to TRBJ2-1, with 12 bases matching TRBD2. The junction had 12 bases not matched to a gene; V was cut back by 4 bases and J by 7 bases. Germline CDR1 is SGHRS and CDR2 is YFSETQ. The CDR3 is made up of 17 amino acids. CDR3 sequence reads: CASSGWTSGTSRNEQFF. As DNA, the CDR3 is TGCGCCAGCAGCGGATGGACTAGCGGGACGTCCCGTAATGAGCAGTTCTTC.

There are a few counts of this clonotype. This rearrangement joins TRBV4-3 to TRBJ2-1; the D is unclear. CDR1 LGHNA and CDR2 YSLEER come from the germline V gene. The V end was cut by 0 bases, the J end by 2 bases, with 8 bases between. The CDR3 covers 15 residues. CDR3 nucleotides: TGCGCCAGCAGCCAAGATGAGGTTACCTACAATGAGCAGTTCTTC. Protein: CASSQDEVTYNEQFF.

This clonotype has more than one count but fewer than ten. This chain joins TRBV7-9 and TRBJ2-3, with 7 bases lining up with TRBD1. Per germline, CDR1 SEHNR and CDR2 FQNEAQ (reference sequence). There are 15 residues in the CDR3. V trimming: 5 bases; J trimming: 0 bases; junction bases outside the gene matches: 5. The CDR3 bases are TGTGCCAGCAGCGATCGACAGGGTAGCACAGATACGCAGTATTTT. Amino acid sequence: CASSDRQGSTDTQYF. Full variable domain (outside the CDR3, taken from reference TRBV7-9 and TRBJ2-3): DTGVSQNPRHKITKRGQNVTFRCDPISEHNRLYWYRQTLGQGPEFLTYFQNEAQLEKSRLLSDRFSAERPKGSFSTLEIQRTEQGDSAMYLCASSDRQGSTDTQYFGPGTRLTVL.

This chain links TRBV4-2 with TRBJ1-4, with 8 bases that match TRBD1. Looked up from germline, CDR1 is LGHNA and CDR2 is YNFKEQ. The CDR3 is 15 residues long. Trimming cost V 7 bases and J 8 bases; bases outside gene matches: 12. CDR3 DNA: TGTGCCAGCACCCCGGGACAGGATCAAGGGGAAAAACTGTTTTTT. It specifies CASTPGQDQGEKLFF.

This clonotype was observed a few times. The chain joins TRBV7-9 to TRBJ1-2; D gene unclear. Trimming took off 0 bases at V and 1 base at J, with 6 bases between the two ends. The length of the CDR3 is 14 residues. Per germline, CDR1 SEHNR and CDR2 FQNEAQ (reference sequence). DNA of the CDR3: TGTGCCAGCAGCTTAGCAGGTGTTAACTATGGCTACACCTTC. It specifies CASSLAGVNYGYTF.

The chain recombines TRBV20-1 with TRBJ1-2, with no clear D. The length of the CDR3 is 14 residues. Trimming cost V 2 bases and J 7 bases, with 17 bases left between them. Germline-derived CDR1 and CDR2 are DFQATT and SNEGSKA (reference sequence). The CDR3 sequence is CSARSPPGRSGYTF. CDR3 nucleotide sequence: TGCAGTGCTAGAAGTCCCCCCGGGCGGAGTGGCTACACCTTC.

The genes are TRBV7-2 and TRBJ2-5; 8 bases match TRBD1. The CDR3 covers 14 residues. Trimming at V came to 7 bases and at J to 2 bases, leaving 6 bases not matched to a gene. Germline V lookup: CDR1 SGHTA, CDR2 FQGNSA. The chain's CDR3 is CASTADRAQETQYF. CDR3 in DNA: TGTGCCAGCACCGCGGACAGGGCTCAAGAGACCCAGTACTTC.

There are a few counts of this clonotype. The rearrangement uses TRBV4-1 and TRBJ2-1; D remains ambiguous. Per the germline V gene, CDR1 is MGHRA and CDR2 is YSYEKL. Trimming shortened V by 1 base and J by 5 bases, and 3 bases separated the two germline ends. The CDR3 is 12 amino acids. CDR3 sequence: CASSQGNNEQFF. Written as DNA, the CDR3 is TGCGCCAGCAGCCAAGGTAACAATGAGCAGTTCTTC.

This rearrangement joins TRBV4-1 to TRBJ2-1; 10 nucleotides line up with TRBD2. The last part of the DNA fits TRBJ2-7 better; the J call may be wrong. CDR3 length equals 19 residues. The germline V gene has CDR1 MGHRA and CDR2 YSYEKL. The CDR3 sequence: CASSQGGLAFLSSYNEQYF. CDR3 in DNA: TGCGCCAGCAGCCAGGGGGGACTAGCGTTCTTAAGCTCCTACAATGAGCAGTACTTC.